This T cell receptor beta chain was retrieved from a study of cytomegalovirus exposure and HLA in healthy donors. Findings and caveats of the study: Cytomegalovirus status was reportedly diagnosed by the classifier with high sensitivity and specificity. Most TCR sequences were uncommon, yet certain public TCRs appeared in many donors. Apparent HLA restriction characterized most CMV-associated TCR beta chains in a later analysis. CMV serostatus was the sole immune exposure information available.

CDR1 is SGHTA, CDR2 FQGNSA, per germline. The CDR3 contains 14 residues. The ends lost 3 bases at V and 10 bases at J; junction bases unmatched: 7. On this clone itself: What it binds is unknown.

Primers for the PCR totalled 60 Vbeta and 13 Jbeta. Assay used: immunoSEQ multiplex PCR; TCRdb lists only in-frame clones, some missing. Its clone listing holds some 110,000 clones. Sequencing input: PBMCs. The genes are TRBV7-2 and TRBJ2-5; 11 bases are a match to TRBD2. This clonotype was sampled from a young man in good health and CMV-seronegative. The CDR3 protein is CASSFSGGGQYQYF. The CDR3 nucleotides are TGTGCCAGCAGCTTTAGCGGGGGGGGCCAGTACCAGTACTTC.